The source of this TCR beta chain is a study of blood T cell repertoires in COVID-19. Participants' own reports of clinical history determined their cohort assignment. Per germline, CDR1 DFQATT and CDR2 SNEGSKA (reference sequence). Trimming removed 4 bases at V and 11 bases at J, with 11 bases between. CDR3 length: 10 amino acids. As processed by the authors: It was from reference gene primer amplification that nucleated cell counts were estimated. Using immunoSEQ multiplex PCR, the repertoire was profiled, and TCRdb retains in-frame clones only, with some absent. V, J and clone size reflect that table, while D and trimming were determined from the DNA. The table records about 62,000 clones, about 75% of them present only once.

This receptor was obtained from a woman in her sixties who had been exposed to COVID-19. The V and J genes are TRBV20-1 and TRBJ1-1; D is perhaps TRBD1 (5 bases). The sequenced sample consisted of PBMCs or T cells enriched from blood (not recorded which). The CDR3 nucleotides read TGCAGTGCTAAGTCAGGGTATGCTTTCTTT. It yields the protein CSAKSGYAFF.